The 22 T cell receptor beta chains reported below all come from one sample, sequenced in a study of shared clonotypes between healthy human individuals. Libraries were prepared by immunoSEQ multiplex PCR; TCRdb keeps only in-frame clonotypes and omits some of them. The data show around 2.1 million clones, about 93% seen once. The naive CD8 fraction comprised CD45RO-negative cells positively selected for CCR7 and excluded terminally differentiated effector memory CD45RA+ cells. The sequencing input was naive CD8+ T cells from PBMCs. All receptors come from a young man in good health. Some clones in this sample may be carry-over from other donors' samples.

This rearrangement joins TRBV29-1 to TRBJ2-1; tentatively, D is TRBD1 or TRBD2 (5 bases each). Trimming pared 4 bases from V and 5 bases from J, leaving 18 bases between. The germline CDR1 and CDR2 sequences are SQVTM and ANQGSEA. This CDR3 spans 15 amino acids. The CDR3 DNA follows: TGCAGCGTTGGTAAGGGGCGGGTTGGTGACAATGAGCAGTTCTTC. Translated, it gives CSVGKGRVGDNEQFF.

The gene calls are TRBV7-9 and TRBJ1-5, with D possibly matching TRBD1 (5 bases). Germline CDR1 reads SEHNR; CDR2 reads FQNEAQ (reference sequence). Trimming removed 1 base at V and 3 bases at J, with 10 bases between. The CDR3 is made up of 15 amino acids. CDR3 in amino acids: CASSLDGGINQPQHF. CDR3 sequence (DNA): TGTGCCAGCAGCTTAGATGGGGGAATCAATCAGCCCCAGCATTTT.

The genes are TRBV5-1 and TRBJ1-2; TRBD1 is a possible D gene (6 bases). The CDR3 has 16 residues. V was shortened by 0 bases and J by 5 bases, with 17 bases between the two germline ends. Germline V gives CDR1 SGHRS, CDR2 YFSETQ. CDR3 protein: CASSLGLDSVRYGYTF. The CDR3 DNA sequence: TGCGCCAGCAGCTTGGGTCTGGACAGTGTGCGGTATGGCTACACCTTC.

The chain uses TRBV2 and TRBJ1-4, with TRBD1 matching 7 bases. Trimming cost V 3 bases and J 1 base; bases outside gene matches: 2. Germline V gene sequence: CDR1 SNHLY, CDR2 FYNNEI. This CDR3 contains 15 residues. DNA of the CDR3: TGTGCCAGCAGTGAGCGGGACAGAACTAATGAAAAACTGTTTTTT. Encoded protein: CASSERDRTNEKLFF.

The chain employs TRBV5-6 and TRBJ2-6, with D perhaps TRBD1 or TRBD2 (5 bases each). Trimming removed 3 bases at V and 0 bases at J, with 13 bases between. CDR3 length: 17 amino acids. CDR1 SGHDT and CDR2 YYEEEE come from the germline V gene. The CDR3 region has the DNA TGTGCCAGCAGCTCCGGGACGACGAGCTCTGGGGCCAACGTCCTGACTTTC. Its protein is CASSSGTTSSGANVLTF. Filled out from reference TRBV5-6 and TRBJ2-6, the complete variable domain reads DAGVTQSPTHLIKTRGQQVTLRCSPKSGHDTVSWYQQALGQGPQFIFQYYEEEERQRGNFPDRFSGHQFPNYSSELNVNALLLGDSALYLCASSSGTTSSGANVLTFGAGSRLTVL.

The chain uses TRBV7-9 and TRBJ2-3; 8 bases fit TRBD1. The CDR3 consists of 15 residues. Germline V gives CDR1 SEHNR, CDR2 FQNEAQ (reference sequence). J was trimmed by 4 bases and V by 4 bases; bases with no gene match: 7. CDR3 bases: TGTGCCAGCAGCTGGGCCTCCAGGGGGCCAGATACGCAGTATTTT. Its translation: CASSWASRGPDTQYF.

This CDR3 is CASSLGGVGTNYGYTF. The CDR3 bases are TGTGCCAGCAGCTTAGGTGGGGTGGGAACTAACTATGGCTACACCTTC. The rearrangement uses TRBV7-3 and TRBJ1-2; D is unclear. CDR1 is SGHTA and CDR2 is FQGTGA in the germline V gene. V was trimmed by 2 bases and J by 0 bases, leaving 13 bases between them. CDR3 length: 16 amino acids.

This sequence joins TRBV5-4 and TRBJ2-7; D perhaps matches TRBD2 (5 bases). The germline V gene encodes CDR1 SGHNT and CDR2 YYREEE (reference sequence). CDR3 size: 13 residues. V was trimmed by 4 bases and J by 0 bases, leaving 8 bases between them. This CDR3 is CASSPDFSYEQYF. The CDR3, as DNA: TGTGCCAGCAGCCCGGACTTCTCCTACGAGCAGTACTTC.

This chain links TRBV25-1 with TRBJ1-2; D uncertain. CDR1 and CDR2 (germline): MGHDK, SYGVNS. CDR3 length: 14 residues. The V gene lost 0 bases and the J gene lost 8 bases, with 13 bases spanning the gap. The CDR3 DNA reads as TGTGCCAGCAGTGAATATCCCCGGGAAAACGGCTACACCTTC. Translation: CASSEYPRENGYTF.

This clone was seen a single time. The chain employs TRBV7-9 and TRBJ2-5; D is uncertain. This CDR3 region has 16 residues. Germline V gene lookup returns CDR1 SEHNR and CDR2 FQNEAQ (reference sequence). V was shortened by 2 bases and J by 0 bases, with 13 bases between the two germline ends. As DNA, the CDR3 is TGTGCCAGCAGCTTACGGGTTAGCAGCAACCAAGAGACCCAGTACTTC. This codes for CASSLRVSSNQETQYF.

The chain uses TRBV28 and TRBJ2-5, with 7 bases identical to TRBD1. The J call could be wrong; TRBJ2-7 is a better fit for the DNA end. Germline CDR1 and CDR2: MDHEN and SYDVKM. The CDR3 totals 13 residues. Here the CDR3 DNA reads TGTGCCAGCAGTTTGTTCAGGGGGTACGAGCAGTACTTC. Its translation is CASSLFRGYEQYF.

For this clone: Other DNA sequences in this sample translate to the same CDR3. The chain joins TRBV9 to TRBJ2-3, with no clear D. CDR3 size: 12 residues. V lost 3 bases and J lost 2, with 4 bases in between. Looked up from germline, CDR1 is SGDLS and CDR2 is YYNGEE. The CDR3 nucleotides are TGTGCCAGCAGCGCAGTCACAGATACGCAGTATTTT. It specifies CASSAVTDTQYF.

The chain has TRBV29-1 and TRBJ1-5, with TRBD1 matching over 8 bases. V lost 3 bases and J lost 4; bases outside the gene matches: 2. This CDR3 has 13 amino acids. Germline lookup yields CDR1 SQVTM and CDR2 ANQGSEA. The CDR3 loop is CSVETGENQPQHF. The CDR3 DNA reads TGCAGCGTTGAGACAGGGGAAAATCAGCCCCAGCATTTT.

This chain joins TRBV21-1 and TRBJ2-4; the DNA was not compared with TRBD1, the D call given in the table. TRBV21-1 is shown as a pseudogene. This CDR3 spans 15 amino acids. In DNA, the CDR3 is TGTGCCAGCAGTCGGAACAGGGTAGCCAAAAACATTCAGTACTTC. It specifies CASSRNRVAKNIQYF.

The rearrangement links TRBV4-2 to TRBJ2-7, with 9 positions matching TRBD2. The CDR3 runs 15 residues. Germline assignment: CDR1 LGHNA and CDR2 YNFKEQ. V lost 11 bases to trimming and J lost 1 base; unmatched junction nucleotides: 12. DNA for the CDR3: TGTGCCTCAACGCAGCGGGAGGCCCCGTCCTACGAGCAGTACTTC. Residues: CASTQREAPSYEQYF.

The V gene is TRBV2, the J gene TRBJ2-7; D is tentatively TRBD1 or TRBD2 (5 bases each). This CDR3 is built from 15 residues. The V end was cut by 0 bases, the J end by 2 bases, with 11 bases between. Germline V gene sequence: CDR1 SNHLY, CDR2 FYNNEI. The CDR3 reads CASSEAGRRTYEQYF. The CDR3 DNA is TGTGCCAGCAGTGAAGCGGGACGCAGAACCTACGAGCAGTACTTC.

The chain is built from TRBV29-1 and TRBJ2-7, with D tentatively TRBD1 or TRBD2 (7 bases each). In germline, CDR1 is SQVTM, CDR2 ANQGSEA. CDR3 length: 14 amino acids. Trimming took 4 bases from V and 4 from J, leaving 17 bases between them. The CDR3 loop reads CSVVWGRGGYEQYF. In DNA, the CDR3 is TGCAGCGTTGTGTGGGGCAGGGGGGGTTACGAGCAGTACTTC.

The chain carries TRBV7-6 and TRBJ1-4; possible D gene TRBD1, 5 bases. The CDR3 consists of 13 residues. Germline V gives CDR1 SGHVS, CDR2 FNYEAQ. The V and J ends lost 5 bases and 7 bases respectively, with 11 bases between them. DNA of the CDR3: TGTGCCAGCAGCATGAGGGGCAGTGAAAAACTGTTTTTT. It is translated as CASSMRGSEKLFF.

This clone has only a few counts. The rearrangement uses TRBV9 and TRBJ1-1; TRBD1 matches 10 bases. Germline-derived CDR1 and CDR2 are SGDLS and YYNGEE. This CDR3 contains 16 residues. V shed 1 base and J 3 bases; nucleotides not matched to a gene: 6. The CDR3 sequence is CASSVTGDRGHTEAFF. In DNA form, the CDR3 reads TGTGCCAGCAGCGTAACTGGGGACAGGGGACACACTGAAGCTTTCTTT.

This rearrangement joins TRBV7-2 to TRBJ2-2, with 8 positions matching TRBD2. The germline gives CDR1 SGHTA, CDR2 FQGNSA. V dropped 1 base and J dropped 2; count of bases not matched to a gene: 12. This CDR3 spans 19 amino acids. The CDR3 DNA reads TGTGCCAGCAGCTTAGACTTACTAGCGGAGCTGACAAACACCGGGGAGCTGTTTTTT. Amino acid sequence: CASSLDLLAELTNTGELFF.

The chain links TRBV28 to TRBJ1-1; no definite D call. The V end lost 5 bases, the J end lost 5 bases, and 18 bases lay between the germline ends. The CDR3 extends over 15 amino acids. The germline V gene encodes CDR1 MDHEN and CDR2 SYDVKM. This CDR3 reads CASSPPGGRRTEAFF. CDR3 DNA sequence: TGTGCCAGCAGTCCCCCGGGAGGGAGGCGGACTGAAGCTTTCTTT.

This chain uses TRBV28 with TRBJ2-3, with D tentatively TRBD2 (5 bases). In germline, CDR1 is MDHEN, CDR2 SYDVKM. V was pared by 2 bases and J by 4 bases, with 7 bases between. This CDR3 contains 13 residues. The CDR3 DNA follows: TGTGCCAGCAGTTTAAGAGGGTCAGATACGCAGTATTTT. It yields the protein CASSLRGSDTQYF.